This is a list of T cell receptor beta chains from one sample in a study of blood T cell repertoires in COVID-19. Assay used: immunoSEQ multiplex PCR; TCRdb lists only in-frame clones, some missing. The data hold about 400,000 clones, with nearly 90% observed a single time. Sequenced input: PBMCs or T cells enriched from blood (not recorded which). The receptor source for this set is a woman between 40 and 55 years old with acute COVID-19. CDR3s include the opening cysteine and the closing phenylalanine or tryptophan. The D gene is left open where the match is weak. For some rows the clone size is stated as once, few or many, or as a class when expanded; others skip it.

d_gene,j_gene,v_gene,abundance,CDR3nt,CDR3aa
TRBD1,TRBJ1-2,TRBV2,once,TGTGCCAGCAAAGACAGGGAGTCCCCACAGTATGGCTACACCTTC,CASKDRESPQYGYTF
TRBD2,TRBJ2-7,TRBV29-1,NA,TGCAGCGTTAAGACTAGCGGGGGGGCCGAGCAGTACTTC,CSVKTSGGAEQYF
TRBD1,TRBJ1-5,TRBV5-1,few,TGCGCCAGCAGCTTAGACACAGGGGGTGGGCAGCCCCAGCATTTT,CASSLDTGGGQPQHF
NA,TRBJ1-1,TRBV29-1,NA,TGCAGCGTTGAAGGACAGATGAACACTGAAGCTTTCTTT,CSVEGQMNTEAFF
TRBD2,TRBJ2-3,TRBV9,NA,TGTGCCAGCAGCGTGAGCGGGGGGGCCCTAGGAGATACGCAGTATTTT,CASSVSGGALGDTQYF
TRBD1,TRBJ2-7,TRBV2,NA,TGTGCCAGCAGCCGGGATGGGACAGGCCTGGGGGAGCAGTACTTC,CASSRDGTGLGEQYF
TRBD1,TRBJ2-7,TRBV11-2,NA,TGTGCCAGCAGCACACCGGGACAGGACTACGAGCAGTACTTC,CASSTPGQDYEQYF
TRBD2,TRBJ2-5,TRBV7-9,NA,TGTGCCAGCAGCTTAGACGTGGCTAGCGGGGGGACCCAAGAGACCCAGTACTTC,CASSLDVASGGTQETQYF
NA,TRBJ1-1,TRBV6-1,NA,TGTGCCAGCAGTGAAAATCGGAACACTGAAGCTTTCTTT,CASSENRNTEAFF
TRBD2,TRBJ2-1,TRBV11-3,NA,TGTGCCAGCAGCTCCGGGACTAACAATGAGCAGTTCTTC,CASSSGTNNEQFF
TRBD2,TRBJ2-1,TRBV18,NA,TGTGCCAGCTCACCCGTATCTAGCGGAACCTACAATGAGCAGTTCTTC,CASSPVSSGTYNEQFF